These 8 T cell receptor beta chains came from one sample sequenced in a study of T cell responses to AZD1222 COVID-19 vaccine. The table came from immunoSEQ multiplex PCR; TCRdb's copy has only in-frame clones and leaves some out. The table lists around 140,000 clones, 92% of them singletons. The specimen was peripheral blood, collected on day 0 of AZD1222 vaccination. These receptor sequences come from an adult in good health.

This clone was seen just once. This chain links TRBV19 with TRBJ1-5; D ambiguous. CDR1 is LNHDA and CDR2 is SQIVND in the germline V gene (reference sequence). The CDR3 runs to 14 residues. The V gene lost 7 bases and the J gene lost 3 bases, with 13 bases spanning the gap. The CDR3: CASNAYMNNQPQHF. The CDR3 nucleotides read TGTGCCAGTAATGCCTACATGAACAATCAGCCCCAGCATTTT.

The chain employs TRBV23-1 and TRBJ2-2; TRBD1 is a possible D gene (9 bases). TRBV23-1 is an open reading frame, and its role is uncertain. Deletions cut 9 bases from V and 5 bases from J, with 31 bases between. The CDR3 is made up of 19 amino acids. CDR3 DNA sequence: TGCGCCAGTTTATGGACAGGGGCCCGGGAGGGCTGTTGGACCGGGGAGCTGTTTTTT. Translation gives CASLWTGAREGCWTGELFF.

J is TRBJ1-5 and V is TRBV11-1, with a weak D call TRBD1 (6 bases). Per germline, CDR1 SGHAT and CDR2 FQDESV (reference sequence). V was pared by 5 bases and J by 1 base, with 9 bases between. The CDR3 runs to 14 residues. CDR3 protein: CASSRTGSNQPQHF. CDR3 coding DNA: TGTGCCAGCAGCCGCACAGGGAGCAATCAGCCCCAGCATTTT.

This chain joins TRBV7-6 and TRBJ1-5; possibly TRBD1 for D (5 bases). The CDR3 covers 20 residues. The germline V gene has CDR1 SGHVS and CDR2 FNYEAQ. The V gene lost 1 base and the J gene lost 4 bases, with 26 bases spanning the gap. CDR3 sequence reads: CASSLGASGRGQGLNQPQHF. The CDR3 DNA follows: TGTGCCAGCAGCTTAGGGGCCTCGGGGCGCGGGCAAGGGCTGAATCAGCCCCAGCATTTT.

The chain employs TRBV5-6 and TRBJ2-7; 7 bases are a match to TRBD1. The CDR3 contains 13 residues. Germline trimming cut 6 bases from V and 3 bases from J; bases unmatched to any gene: 6. The V gene's germline CDR1 is SGHDT and CDR2 YYEEEE. In DNA form, the CDR3 reads TGTGCCAGCACAGGGGGAAGTAACTACGAGCAGTACTTC. Translating gives CASTGGSNYEQYF.

The chain couples TRBV7-9 to TRBJ2-1; 10 positions match TRBD2. V shed 1 base, J shed 7 bases, and the junction held 13 bases outside the gene matches. The CDR3 totals 18 residues. The germline V gene has CDR1 SEHNR and CDR2 FQNEAQ (reference sequence). The CDR3 here is CASSLGRAGTSERNEQFF. The CDR3 region has the DNA TGTGCCAGCAGCTTAGGTAGAGCCGGGACTAGCGAAAGGAATGAGCAGTTCTTC.

The chain is built from TRBV28 and TRBJ2-7, with 14 bases aligning to TRBD2. Germline V gene sequence: CDR1 MDHEN, CDR2 SYDVKM. The CDR3 has 15 residues. Trimming cost V 8 bases and J 5 bases; bases outside gene matches: 8. CDR3 residues: CASDQPGLAGDEQYF. Here the CDR3 DNA reads TGTGCCAGCGATCAGCCGGGACTAGCGGGAGACGAGCAGTACTTC.

The rearrangement uses TRBV7-9 and TRBJ2-3; the match to TRBD2 covers 7 bases. The ends lost 0 bases at V and 3 bases at J; junction bases unmatched: 3. CDR3 size: 15 residues. Germline V gene sequence: CDR1 SEHNR, CDR2 FQNEAQ (reference sequence). The CDR3 protein is CASSLAGGFTDTQYF. CDR3 DNA sequence: TGTGCCAGCAGCTTAGCGGGAGGGTTTACAGATACGCAGTATTTT.